This is a list of T cell receptor beta chains from one sample in a study of Graves' ophthalmopathy and Graves' hyperthyroidism. In TCRdb, the multiplex PCR reads were re-called with MiXCR into one record per CDR3 protein. The sample records approximately 700,000 distinct CDR3 sequences, roughly 41% being singletons. The source material was peripheral blood. These receptors all come from an adult man with Graves' ophthalmopathy. Both conserved end residues are part of each CDR3. Each record gives: J gene, CDR3 length, clone size, D gene, V gene, CDR3 protein, CDR3 DNA. D genes are given only for firm matches. Expanded clones are given a class, and other clones once, few, many or no size at all.

j_gene: TRBJ1-6; len: 15; abundance: many; d_gene: -; v_gene: TRBV5-1; CDR3aa: CASSAIGALNSPLHF; CDR3nt: TGCGCCAGCTCAGCCATTGGGGCTCTGAATTCACCCCTCCACTTT
j_gene: TRBJ2-7; len: 10; abundance: once; d_gene: -; v_gene: TRBV7-2; CDR3aa: CASSLDQQYF; CDR3nt: TGTGCCAGCAGCTTAGATCAGCAGTACTTC
j_gene: TRBJ2-7; len: 14; abundance: few; d_gene: TRBD1; v_gene: TRBV12-3/TRBV12-4; CDR3aa: CASSFSRGPYEQYF; CDR3nt: TGTGCCAGCAGTTTTAGCAGGGGGCCCTACGAGCAGTACTTC
j_gene: TRBJ2-3; len: 16; abundance: -; d_gene: -; v_gene: TRBV9; CDR3aa: CASSVSVGISTDTQYF; CDR3nt: TGTGCCAGCAGCGTGTCCGTTGGGATCAGCACAGATACGCAGTATTTT
j_gene: TRBJ1-5; len: 14; abundance: few; d_gene: -; v_gene: TRBV9; CDR3aa: CASSAGDIGGPQHF; CDR3nt: TGTGCCAGCAGCGCCGGGGACATTGGGGGGCCCCAGCATTTT
j_gene: TRBJ1-2; len: 11; abundance: -; d_gene: TRBD1; v_gene: TRBV10-3; CDR3aa: CAISEDRVYTF; CDR3nt: TGTGCCATCAGTGAGGACAGGGTCTACACCTTC
j_gene: TRBJ2-2; len: 14; abundance: -; d_gene: -; v_gene: TRBV12-3/TRBV12-4; CDR3aa: CATISSGYTGELFF; CDR3nt: TGTGCCACCATAAGCTCCGGCTACACCGGGGAGCTGTTTTTT
j_gene: TRBJ2-3; len: 21; abundance: -; d_gene: -; v_gene: TRBV7-2; CDR3aa: CASSLSLARGARHSYTDTQYF; CDR3nt: TGTGCCAGCAGCTTAAGCCTCGCTCGGGGGGCGAGACACAGCTACACAGATACGCAGTATTTT
j_gene: TRBJ1-1; len: 16; abundance: many; d_gene: -; v_gene: TRBV10-3; CDR3aa: CAISEHPGTVGTEAFF; CDR3nt: TGTGCCATCAGTGAGCACCCGGGGACGGTCGGTACTGAAGCTTTCTTT
j_gene: TRBJ1-5; len: 16; abundance: few; d_gene: -; v_gene: TRBV6-1; CDR3aa: CASSYYLAGSNQPQHF; CDR3nt: TGTGCCAGCAGTTACTATCTTGCAGGAAGCAATCAGCCCCAGCATTTT
j_gene: TRBJ2-6; len: 14; abundance: few; d_gene: -; v_gene: TRBV3-1; CDR3aa: CASNLKSGANVLTF; CDR3nt: TGTGCCAGCAACCTAAAATCTGGGGCCAACGTCCTGACTTTC
j_gene: TRBJ1-2; len: 13; abundance: many; d_gene: TRBD1; v_gene: TRBV29-1; CDR3aa: CSVSTGDSYGYTF; CDR3nt: TGCAGCGTTAGTACAGGGGACTCCTATGGCTACACCTTC
j_gene: TRBJ2-6; len: 12; abundance: -; d_gene: -; v_gene: TRBV29-1; CDR3aa: CSVSTGANVLTF; CDR3nt: TGCAGCGTTTCGACGGGGGCCAACGTCCTGACTTTC
j_gene: TRBJ1-6; len: 19; abundance: -; d_gene: TRBD1; v_gene: TRBV7-9; CDR3aa: CASSDSGTGGAPGNSPLHF; CDR3nt: TGTGCCAGCAGTGACTCCGGGACAGGGGGCGCCCCGGGGAATTCACCCCTCCACTTT
j_gene: TRBJ1-3; len: 13; abundance: many; d_gene: TRBD1; v_gene: TRBV2; CDR3aa: CATTGRTGNTIYF; CDR3nt: TGTGCCACGACAGGGCGGACTGGAAACACCATATATTTT
j_gene: TRBJ2-6; len: 18; abundance: -; d_gene: TRBD1; v_gene: TRBV6-5; CDR3aa: CASSPTGTGFMGANVLTF; CDR3nt: TGTGCCAGCAGCCCCACCGGGACAGGGTTTATGGGGGCCAACGTCCTGACTTTC
j_gene: TRBJ1-5; len: 17; abundance: many; d_gene: TRBD1; v_gene: TRBV7-7; CDR3aa: CASSLVPRDRGDQPQHF; CDR3nt: TGTGCCAGCAGCTTAGTTCCCCGGGACAGGGGAGATCAGCCCCAGCATTTT
j_gene: TRBJ2-2; len: 15; abundance: few; d_gene: -; v_gene: TRBV7-9; CDR3aa: CASRLGGGNTGELFF; CDR3nt: TGTGCCAGCAGGTTAGGGGGAGGAAACACCGGGGAGCTGTTTTTT
j_gene: TRBJ2-7; len: 14; abundance: -; d_gene: TRBD1; v_gene: TRBV29-1; CDR3aa: CSVEDRTHSYEQYF; CDR3nt: TGCAGCGTTGAGGACAGGACCCACTCCTACGAGCAGTACTTC
j_gene: TRBJ1-2; len: 14; abundance: -; d_gene: TRBD1; v_gene: TRBV12-3/TRBV12-4; CDR3aa: CASSRTGMDYGYTF; CDR3nt: TGTGCCAGCAGTAGGACAGGGATGGACTATGGCTACACCTTC
j_gene: TRBJ2-6; len: 18; abundance: many; d_gene: TRBD1; v_gene: TRBV19; CDR3aa: CASSKTGTSFSGANVLTF; CDR3nt: TGTGCCAGTAGTAAGACAGGGACGTCTTTTTCTGGGGCCAACGTCCTGACTTTC
j_gene: TRBJ1-5; len: 15; abundance: few; d_gene: -; v_gene: TRBV6-5; CDR3aa: CASSYKQSGNQPQHF; CDR3nt: TGTGCCAGCAGTTATAAACAGAGTGGCAATCAGCCCCAGCATTTT
j_gene: TRBJ2-7; len: 15; abundance: many; d_gene: TRBD1; v_gene: TRBV12-3/TRBV12-4; CDR3aa: CASTRGQGATYEQYF; CDR3nt: TGTGCCAGCACTCGGGGGCAGGGGGCTACCTACGAGCAGTACTTC
j_gene: TRBJ1-5; len: 13; abundance: few; d_gene: -; v_gene: TRBV30; CDR3aa: CAWSVQRNQPQHF; CDR3nt: TGTGCCTGGAGTGTACAAAGGAATCAGCCCCAGCATTTT
j_gene: TRBJ2-5; len: 13; abundance: -; d_gene: -; v_gene: TRBV30; CDR3aa: CALTEGARETQYF; CDR3nt: TGTGCCTTGACGGAGGGGGCGCGTGAGACCCAGTACTTC
j_gene: TRBJ2-2; len: 14; abundance: -; d_gene: TRBD1; v_gene: TRBV19; CDR3aa: CASTYRGETGELFF; CDR3nt: TGTGCCAGTACCTACAGGGGGGAAACCGGGGAGCTGTTTTTT
j_gene: TRBJ1-6; len: 14; abundance: once; d_gene: -; v_gene: TRBV15; CDR3aa: CATSPGESNSPLHF; CDR3nt: TGTGCCACCAGCCCCGGGGAGAGTAATTCACCCCTCCACTTT